This entry lists 10 T cell receptor beta chains sequenced from one sample in a study of cytomegalovirus exposure and HLA in healthy donors (dated by TCRdb to 2016 to 2017). Libraries were made using the immunoSEQ multiplex PCR assay. For the multiplex PCR, a mixture combining 60 forward primers for TCR Vbeta segments and 13 reverse primers for TCR Jbeta segments was used. TCRdb carries this immuneACCESS record with in-frame sequences only. Its versions omit some clonotypes, under half of them owing to an unresolved V gene in the studies checked, with the rest unexplained. The sample profile shows some 52,000 clones; approximately 70% of them were found once. The top ten constitute over 8% of the sample. Sequencing was performed on PBMCs. Source of these receptors: a woman in her fifties or sixties in good health and CMV-seronegative.

The CDR3 is CAWSFTFTGGSSPLHF. In DNA, the CDR3 is TGTGCCTGGAGTTTCACCTTCACAGGCGGTAGTTCACCCCTCCACTTT. This chain connects TRBV30 to TRBJ1-6; D is perhaps TRBD1 (5 bases). This CDR3 region has 16 residues. The germline CDR1 and CDR2 sequences are GTSNPN and SVGIG (reference sequence). Deletions cut 2 bases from V and 9 bases from J, with 20 bases between.

The genes are TRBV5-1 and TRBJ2-3, with TRBD2 identical over 9 bases. This CDR3 region has 16 residues. Germline trimming cut 0 bases from V and 14 bases from J; bases unmatched to any gene: 16. Germline V gives CDR1 SGHRS, CDR2 YFSETQ. CDR3 sequence reads: CASSLAAGSGSSPMYF. The CDR3 DNA is TGCGCCAGCAGCTTGGCCGCGGGTAGCGGGAGTTCGCCGATGTATTTT.

As to this clone: In this CDR3 the conserved last residue, phenylalanine or tryptophan, is missing, so a read error is likely. This rearrangement joins TRBV19 to TRBJ1-4; D uncertain. V was shortened by 3 bases and J by 0 bases, with 5 bases between the two germline ends. Germline values: CDR1 LNHDA, CDR2 SQIVND (reference sequence). There are 14 residues in the CDR3. The CDR3 spells CASSIQATNEKLFV. The DNA for the CDR3 is TGTGCCAGTAGTATCCAAGCAACTAATGAAAAACTGTTTGTT.

The rearrangement links TRBV7-6 to TRBJ2-2, with D possibly matching TRBD1 (6 bases). Trimming left V 4 bases short and J 2 bases short, with 11 bases between. This CDR3 contains 15 residues. Germline assignment: CDR1 SGHVS and CDR2 FNYEAQ. The CDR3 DNA reads as TGTGCCAGCAGCTCGGGACAACATAACACCGGGGAGCTGTTTTTT. Translation: CASSSGQHNTGELFF.

This clone was recorded only once. The genes are TRBV2 and TRBJ1-1, with D hard to call. Germline V gene sequence: CDR1 SNHLY, CDR2 FYNNEI. V was trimmed by 6 bases and J by 0 bases, leaving 5 bases between them. This CDR3 has 12 amino acids. CDR3 protein: CASREMNTEAFF. CDR3 in DNA: TGTGCCAGCAGAGAGATGAACACTGAAGCTTTCTTT.

The chain recombines TRBV7-9 with TRBJ2-7; TRBD2 is a possible D gene (5 bases). The CDR3 is made up of 13 amino acids. V lost 1 base, J lost 6 bases, and 10 bases lay in between. Germline V gene lookup returns CDR1 SEHNR and CDR2 FQNEAQ (reference sequence). The CDR3 nucleotides are TGTGCCAGCAGCTTAGAACTAGAAGCCGAGCAGTACTTC. Translating gives CASSLELEAEQYF.

V usage is TRBV5-1 and J usage is TRBJ2-6, with 8 bases identical to TRBD1. V lost 5 bases and J lost 3; bases outside the gene matches: 10. The CDR3 has 17 residues. Germline values: CDR1 SGHRS, CDR2 YFSETQ. The CDR3 spells CASRSTTGAGGANVLTF. In DNA form, the CDR3 reads TGCGCCAGCAGGTCTACGACAGGGGCGGGTGGGGCCAACGTCCTGACTTTC.

V gene TRBV30 combines with J gene TRBJ2-6; D may be TRBD2 (5 bases). Germline CDR1 is GTSNPN and CDR2 is SVGIG (reference sequence). The CDR3 has 12 residues. As DNA, the CDR3 is TGTGCGGGAGACTCTGGGGCCAACGTCCTGACTTTC. Residues: CAGDSGANVLTF.

V usage is TRBV30 and J usage is TRBJ2-7; 9 nucleotides align to TRBD2. The CDR3 is 13 residues long. Germline CDR1 is GTSNPN and CDR2 is SVGIG (reference sequence). V gave up 3 bases and J gave up 3 bases; unmatched junction bases: 3. Here the CDR3 DNA reads TGTGCCTGGAGGACTAGCGGATACTACGAGCAGTACTTC. Translating gives CAWRTSGYYEQYF.

As concerns this clone: Lacking the conserved final phenylalanine or tryptophan, this CDR3 likely reflects a read error. This chain joins TRBV6-5 and TRBJ2-3; D remains unclear. The V and J ends lost 2 bases and 5 bases respectively, with 14 bases between them. Looked up from germline, CDR1 is MNHEY and CDR2 is SVGAGI. The CDR3 sequence is 15 residues long. DNA of the CDR3: TGTGCCAGCAGTTACGGGGATAGGATGGGAGATACGCAGTATGTT. Translating gives CASSYGDRMGDTQYV.